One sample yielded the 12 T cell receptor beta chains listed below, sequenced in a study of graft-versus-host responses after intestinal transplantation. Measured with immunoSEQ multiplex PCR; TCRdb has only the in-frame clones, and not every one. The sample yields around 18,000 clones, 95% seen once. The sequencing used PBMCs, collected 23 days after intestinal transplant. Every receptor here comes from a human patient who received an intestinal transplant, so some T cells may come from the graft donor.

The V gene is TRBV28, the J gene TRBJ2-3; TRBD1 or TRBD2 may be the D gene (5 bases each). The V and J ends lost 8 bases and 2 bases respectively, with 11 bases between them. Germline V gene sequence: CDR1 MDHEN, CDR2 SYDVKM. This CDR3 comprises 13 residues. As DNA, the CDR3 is TGTGCCAGCGGGGACCAAAACACAGATACGCAGTATTTT. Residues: CASGDQNTDTQYF.

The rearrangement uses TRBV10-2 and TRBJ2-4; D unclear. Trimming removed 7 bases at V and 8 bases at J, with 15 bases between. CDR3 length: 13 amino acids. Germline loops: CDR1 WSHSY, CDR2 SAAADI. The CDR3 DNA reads TGCGCCAGCACTTCGGCTGGGGTAGACATTCAGTACTTC. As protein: CASTSAGVDIQYF.

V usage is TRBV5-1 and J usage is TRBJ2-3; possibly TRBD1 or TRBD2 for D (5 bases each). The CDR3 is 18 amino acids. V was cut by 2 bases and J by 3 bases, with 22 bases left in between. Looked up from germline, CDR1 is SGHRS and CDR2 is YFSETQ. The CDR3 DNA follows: TGCGCCAGCAGCTTAGGACTGGGGCGGAGCGGAAGGACAGATACGCAGTATTTT. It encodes CASSLGLGRSGRTDTQYF.

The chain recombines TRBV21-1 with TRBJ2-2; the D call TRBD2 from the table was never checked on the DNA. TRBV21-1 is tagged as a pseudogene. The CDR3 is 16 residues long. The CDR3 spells CASTKTRVARAGELFF. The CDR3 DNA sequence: TGTGCCAGCACAAAAACTAGAGTCGCGAGGGCCGGGGAGCTGTTTTTT.

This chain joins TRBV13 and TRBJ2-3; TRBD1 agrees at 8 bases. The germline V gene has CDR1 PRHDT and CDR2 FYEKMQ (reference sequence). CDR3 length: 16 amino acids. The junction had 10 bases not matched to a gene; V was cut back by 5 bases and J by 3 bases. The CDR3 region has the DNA TGTGCCAGCAGCGTCAACAGGGGGGAGGAAACAGATACGCAGTATTTT. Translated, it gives CASSVNRGEETDTQYF.

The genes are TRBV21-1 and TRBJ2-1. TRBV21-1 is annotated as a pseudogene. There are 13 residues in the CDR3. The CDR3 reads CASSKGRCPRQFF. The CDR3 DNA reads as TGTGCCAGCAGCAAAGGACGGTGCCCGAGGCAGTTCTTC.

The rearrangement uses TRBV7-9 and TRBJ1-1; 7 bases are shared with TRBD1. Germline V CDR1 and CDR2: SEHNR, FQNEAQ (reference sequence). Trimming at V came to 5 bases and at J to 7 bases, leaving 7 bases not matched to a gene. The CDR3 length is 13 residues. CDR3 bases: TGTGCCAGCAGCGACAGCCGGGACAGTGAAGCTTTCTTT. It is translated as CASSDSRDSEAFF.

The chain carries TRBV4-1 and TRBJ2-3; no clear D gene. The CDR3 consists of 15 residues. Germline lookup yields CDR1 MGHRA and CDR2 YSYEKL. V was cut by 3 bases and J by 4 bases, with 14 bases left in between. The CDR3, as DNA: TGCGCCAGCAGCCAGTACTGGGATTTTGCAGATACGCAGTATTTT. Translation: CASSQYWDFADTQYF.

The DNA for the CDR3 is TGTGCCAGCAGCTTAGTCGTAGGGAACTATGGCTACACCTTC. It codes for CASSLVVGNYGYTF. This rearrangement joins TRBV7-9 to TRBJ1-2; no firm D call. CDR3 size: 14 residues. CDR1 SEHNR and CDR2 FQNEAQ come from the germline V gene (reference sequence). The V end lost 1 base, the J end lost 2 bases, and 8 bases lay between the germline ends.

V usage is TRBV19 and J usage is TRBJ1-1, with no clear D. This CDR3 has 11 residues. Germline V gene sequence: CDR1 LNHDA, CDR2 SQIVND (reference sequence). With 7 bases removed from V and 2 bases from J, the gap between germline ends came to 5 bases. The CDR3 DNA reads TGTGCCAGTAAGCTAAACACTGAAGCTTTCTTT. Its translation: CASKLNTEAFF.

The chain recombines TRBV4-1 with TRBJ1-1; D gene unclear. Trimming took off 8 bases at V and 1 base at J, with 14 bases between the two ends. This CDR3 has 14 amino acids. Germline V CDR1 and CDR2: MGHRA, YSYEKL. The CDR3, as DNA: TGCGCCAGCCAAGCCATATCCCCGAACACTGAAGCTTTCTTT. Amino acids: CASQAISPNTEAFF.

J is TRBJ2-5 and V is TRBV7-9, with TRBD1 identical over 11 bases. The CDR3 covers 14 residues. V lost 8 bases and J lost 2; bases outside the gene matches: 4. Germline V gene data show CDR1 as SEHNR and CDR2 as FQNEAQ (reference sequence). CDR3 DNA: TGTGCCAGCCGGACAGGGGGCACACAAGAGACCCAGTACTTC. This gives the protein CASRTGGTQETQYF.